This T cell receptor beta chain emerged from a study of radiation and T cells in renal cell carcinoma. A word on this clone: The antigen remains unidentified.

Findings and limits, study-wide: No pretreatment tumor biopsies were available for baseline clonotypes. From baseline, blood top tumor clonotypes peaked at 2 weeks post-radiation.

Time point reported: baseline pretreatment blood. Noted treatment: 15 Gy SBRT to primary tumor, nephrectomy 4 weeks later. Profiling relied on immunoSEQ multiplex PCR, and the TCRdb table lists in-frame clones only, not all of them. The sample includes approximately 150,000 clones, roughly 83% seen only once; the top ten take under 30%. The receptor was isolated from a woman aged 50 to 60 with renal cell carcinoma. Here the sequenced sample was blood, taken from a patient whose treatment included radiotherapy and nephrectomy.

The CDR3, as DNA: TGCAGCGTTGAAGACGCCGGACTAGCGGGAGGGCCCGAGAGGGATACGCAGTATTTT. It yields the protein CSVEDAGLAGGPERDTQYF. This rearrangement joins TRBV29-1 to TRBJ2-3, with 15 positions matching TRBD2. The CDR3 spans 19 residues. V was pared by 0 bases and J by 6 bases, with 13 bases of the junction left unmatched. Germline V lookup: CDR1 SQVTM, CDR2 ANQGSEA.